One sample yielded the 22 T cell receptor beta chains listed below, sequenced in a study of control samples from healthy donors and cancer patients. TCRdb's copy holds only in-frame clones and misses some; the assay was immunoSEQ multiplex PCR. The profile covers 70,000 to 100,000 clones, with roughly 90% appearing a single time and over 1.5% taken by the ten largest. The specimen sequenced was PBMCs. The source of these receptors is a woman aged 55 to 70 with head and neck cancer.

In regard to this clone: One end of the junction fails to match germline, which may point to a read error. For the CDR3, the DNA is TGTGCCTGGAGTATCCGGGACAGTGGAGGGTTT. It specifies CAWSIRDSGGF. The chain joins TRBV30 to TRBJ1-1, with TRBD1 matching over 7 bases. Germline V gene lookup returns CDR1 GTSNPN and CDR2 SVGIG (reference sequence). This CDR3 spans 11 amino acids.

The J gene is TRBJ2-5, the V gene TRBV19, with 12 nucleotides matching TRBD1. The germline CDR1 and CDR2 sequences are LNHDA and SQIVND (reference sequence). This CDR3 has 17 amino acids. Unmatched junction bases numbered 12, after V lost 5 bases and J lost 5 bases. This CDR3 reads CASSLGGTGGGKETQYF. CDR3 in DNA: TGTGCCAGTAGTCTGGGGGGGACAGGGGGCGGTAAGGAGACCCAGTACTTC.

V gene TRBV28 combines with J gene TRBJ2-5; possibly TRBD2 for D (5 bases). Germline CDR1 is MDHEN and CDR2 is SYDVKM. V lost 6 bases to trimming and J lost 4 bases, with 21 bases between them. This CDR3 region has 16 residues. The CDR3 coding sequence is TGTGCCAGCAGAATGGTAACGGGAAATTCACGAGAGACCCAGTACTTC. Its protein product is CASRMVTGNSRETQYF.

The chain joins TRBV5-6 to TRBJ2-7, with TRBD2 identical over 12 bases. Germline-derived CDR1 and CDR2 are SGHDT and YYEEEE. The CDR3 loop spans 18 amino acids. The V segment lost 1 base and the J segment 6 bases; nucleotides outside the gene matches: 14. CDR3: CASSLFQTSGSQMREQYF. The CDR3 nucleotides read TGTGCCAGCAGCTTGTTTCAGACTAGCGGGAGTCAGATGCGCGAGCAGTACTTC.

The chain carries TRBV3-1 (or the pseudogene TRBV3-2) and TRBJ1-2; D uncertain. The CDR3 is 15 amino acids. In germline, CDR1 is LGHDT, CDR2 YNNKEL (reference sequence). Deletions cut 4 bases from V and 6 bases from J, with 18 bases between. The CDR3 sequence: CASSRSLKERDGYTF. The CDR3 region has the DNA TGTGCCAGCAGCCGAAGTCTGAAGGAGCGGGATGGCTACACCTTC.

The rearrangement joins TRBV3-1 (or the pseudogene TRBV3-2) to TRBJ2-1; 10 bases map to TRBD1. V shed 4 bases and J 8 bases; nucleotides not matched to a gene: 8. In germline, CDR1 is LGHDT, CDR2 YNNKEL (reference sequence). This CDR3 is 15 amino acids long. As DNA, the CDR3 is TGTGCCAGCAGCCTCAGGACAGGGGGTTTCGATGAGCAGTTCTTC. Translation gives CASSLRTGGFDEQFF.

CDR3 protein: CASSQVGRGNNEQFF. CDR3 DNA sequence: TGTGCCAGCAGCCAGGTAGGCAGGGGGAACAATGAGCAGTTCTTC. The gene calls are TRBV11-2 and TRBJ2-1, with TRBD1 matching 7 bases. Unmatched junction bases numbered 9, after V lost 5 bases and J lost 5 bases. Germline CDR1 reads SGHAT; CDR2 reads FQNNGV. This CDR3 spans 15 amino acids.

This chain uses TRBV5-1 with TRBJ2-1; 9 bases are a match to TRBD2. Looked up from germline, CDR1 is SGHRS and CDR2 is YFSETQ. The J segment lost 7 bases and the V segment lost 4 bases, leaving 9 bases of the junction unmatched. This CDR3 is 15 amino acids long. This chain's CDR3 is CASSPAASGINEQFF. In nucleotides, the CDR3 is TGCGCCAGCAGCCCGGCGGCTAGCGGGATAAATGAGCAGTTCTTC. The whole variable domain, filled in from reference TRBV5-1 and TRBJ2-1, reads KAGVTQTPRYLIKTRGQQVTLSCSPISGHRSVSWYQQTPGQGLQFLFEYFSETQRNKGNFPGRFSGRQFSNSRSEMNVSTLELGDSALYLCASSPAASGINEQFFGPGTRLTVL.

The V gene is TRBV6-5, the J gene TRBJ2-6; weak D call: TRBD2 (5 bases). The CDR3 runs to 15 residues. The V gene's germline CDR1 is MNHEY and CDR2 SVGAGI. CDR3 amino acids: CAAAAPSSGANVLTF. In DNA, the CDR3 is TGTGCAGCGGCAGCACCCTCCTCTGGGGCCAACGTCCTGACTTTC.

The chain is built from TRBV12-5 and TRBJ2-5; TRBD1 might be the D (5 bases). The V gene lost 0 bases and the J gene lost 5 bases, with 13 bases spanning the gap. The V gene's germline CDR1 is LGHNT and CDR2 FRNRAP. The CDR3 has 15 residues. In DNA form, the CDR3 reads TGTGCTAGTGGTTTGGTACAGGACCCCTTGGAGACCCAGTACTTC. Protein: CASGLVQDPLETQYF.

V usage is TRBV30 and J usage is TRBJ1-1, with unresolved D. The CDR3 extends over 14 amino acids. Germline V lookup: CDR1 GTSNPN, CDR2 SVGIG (reference sequence). Trimming shortened V by 0 bases and J by 1 base, and 9 bases separated the two germline ends. The CDR3 nucleotides read TGTGCCTGGAGTGTAGGAGGACCGAACACTGAAGCTTTCTTT. This encodes CAWSVGGPNTEAFF.

The chain employs TRBV5-1 and TRBJ2-1, with 9 bases identical to TRBD1. CDR1 is SGHRS, CDR2 YFSETQ, per germline. This CDR3 contains 15 residues. V shed 4 bases and J 3 bases; nucleotides not matched to a gene: 5. The CDR3 region has the DNA TGCGCCAGCAGCGCTCGACAGGGGGACTACAATGAGCAGTTCTTC. As protein: CASSARQGDYNEQFF. Looking up the rest from reference TRBV5-1 and TRBJ2-1 gives the full variable domain: KAGVTQTPRYLIKTRGQQVTLSCSPISGHRSVSWYQQTPGQGLQFLFEYFSETQRNKGNFPGRFSGRQFSNSRSEMNVSTLELGDSALYLCASSARQGDYNEQFFGPGTRLTVL.

The chain carries TRBV19 and TRBJ1-2, with D tentatively TRBD1 (6 bases). CDR3 length equals 12 residues. CDR1 and CDR2 from the germline V gene are LNHDA and SQIVND (reference sequence). V was clipped by 5 bases and J by 4 bases, with 8 bases between them. The CDR3 region is CASSQGFYGYTF. In DNA, the CDR3 is TGTGCCAGTAGTCAGGGGTTCTATGGCTACACCTTC.

The chain is built from TRBV6-5 and TRBJ1-6; TRBD1 aligns across 9 bases. CDR3 length equals 16 residues. V lost 2 bases, J lost 7 bases, and 6 bases stayed unmatched. Germline CDR1 is MNHEY and CDR2 is SVGAGI. In DNA form, the CDR3 reads TGTGCCAGCAGTTACGGAGGGGACAGGGTAAATTCACCCCTCCACTTT. It codes for CASSYGGDRVNSPLHF.

The chain uses TRBV6-5 and TRBJ2-1; 8 bases agree with TRBD2. V lost 2 bases, J lost 7 bases, and 7 bases stayed unmatched. There are 15 residues in the CDR3. Looked up from germline, CDR1 is MNHEY and CDR2 is SVGAGI. The CDR3 spells CASSYRLAFGNEQFF. The DNA for the CDR3 is TGTGCCAGCAGTTACCGACTAGCGTTTGGGAATGAGCAGTTCTTC.

The chain joins TRBV5-1 to TRBJ2-7; 7 bases map to TRBD2. The trim removed 3 bases at V and 4 bases at J, leaving 7 bases unmatched. This CDR3 has 14 amino acids. Germline V gives CDR1 SGHRS, CDR2 YFSETQ. CDR3 protein: CASSSGTNLYEQYF. For the CDR3, the DNA is TGCGCCAGCAGCTCCGGGACTAACTTATACGAGCAGTACTTC.

The rearrangement links TRBV5-4 to TRBJ2-3; D might be TRBD2 (6 bases). The germline V gene has CDR1 SGHNT and CDR2 YYREEE (reference sequence). CDR3 length equals 15 residues. Between the trimmed V and J ends, which lost 0 bases and 6 bases, there was a span of 14 bases. The CDR3 here is CASSLGRGNGDTQYF. In DNA, the CDR3 is TGTGCCAGCAGCTTGGGCCGCGGGAATGGGGATACGCAGTATTTT.

This rearrangement joins TRBV6-2 or TRBV6-3 to TRBJ2-7; D might be TRBD1 (6 bases). V lost 1 base and J 3 bases, leaving 7 bases between the germline ends. This CDR3 is 13 amino acids long. In germline, CDR1 is MNHEY, CDR2 SVGEGT. CDR3 amino acids: CASSYFRGYEQYF. For the CDR3, the DNA is TGTGCCAGCAGTTACTTCAGGGGCTACGAGCAGTACTTC.

The chain combines TRBV10-3 with TRBJ1-1; TRBD1 agrees at 9 bases. The CDR3 sequence is 17 residues long. Germline CDR1 reads ENHRY; CDR2 reads SYGVKD. V shed 8 bases, J shed 3 bases, and the junction held 16 bases outside the gene matches. CDR3 in DNA: TGTGCCATCTCTAAGGGGCTCACGGGACAGGGTGACACTGAAGCTTTCTTT. Amino acid sequence: CAISKGLTGQGDTEAFF.

The rearrangement joins TRBV6-6 to TRBJ2-1; unclear D gene. Germline CDR1 reads MNHNY; CDR2 reads SVGAGI (reference sequence). The CDR3 runs 12 residues. The V gene lost 0 bases and the J gene lost 10 bases, with 7 bases spanning the gap. The CDR3 DNA sequence: TGTGCCAGCAGTTACTCCTCACGGGAGCAGTTCTTC. This encodes CASSYSSREQFF.

The chain is built from TRBV28 and TRBJ2-3, with 8 bases lining up with TRBD2. Losses at the gene ends were 4 bases for V and 3 bases for J; bases not matched to a gene: 9. Germline values: CDR1 MDHEN, CDR2 SYDVKM. CDR3 size: 16 residues. CDR3 protein: CASSSPSGSGTDTQYF. The CDR3 bases are TGTGCCAGCAGTTCCCCCAGCGGGAGTGGGACAGATACGCAGTATTTT.

The V gene is TRBV7-8, the J gene TRBJ2-7; TRBD2 aligns across 10 bases. CDR1 and CDR2 from the germline V gene are SGHVS and FQNEAQ. The CDR3 totals 17 residues. The ends lost 1 base at V and 2 bases at J; junction bases unmatched: 8. In DNA, the CDR3 is TGTGCCAGCAGCTTAGTTCCTAGCGGGAGCTCGGCCTACGAGCAGTACTTC. This translates into CASSLVPSGSSAYEQYF. Full variable domain (outside the CDR3, taken from reference TRBV7-8 and TRBJ2-7): GAGVSQSPRYKVAKRGQDVALRCDPISGHVSLFWYQQALGQGPEFLTYFQNEAQLDKSGLPSDRFFAERPEGSVSTLKIQRTQQEDSAVYLCASSLVPSGSSAYEQYFGPGTRLTVT.